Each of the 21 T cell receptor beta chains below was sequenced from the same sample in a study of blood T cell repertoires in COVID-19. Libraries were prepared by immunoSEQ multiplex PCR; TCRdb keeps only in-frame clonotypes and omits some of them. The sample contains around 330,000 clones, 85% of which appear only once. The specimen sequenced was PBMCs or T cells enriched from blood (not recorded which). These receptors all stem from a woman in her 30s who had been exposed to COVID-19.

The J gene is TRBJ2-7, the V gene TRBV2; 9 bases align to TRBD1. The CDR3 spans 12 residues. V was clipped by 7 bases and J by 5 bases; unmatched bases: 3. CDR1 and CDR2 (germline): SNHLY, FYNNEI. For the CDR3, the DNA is TGTGCCAGCAAGCGGGACAGGGACGAGCAGTACTTC. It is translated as CASKRDRDEQYF.

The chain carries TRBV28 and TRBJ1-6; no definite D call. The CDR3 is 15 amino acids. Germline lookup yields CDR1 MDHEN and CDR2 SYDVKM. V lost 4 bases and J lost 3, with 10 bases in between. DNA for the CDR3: TGTGCCAGCAGTTCGCGGGCCCTCTATAATTCACCCCTCCACTTT. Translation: CASSSRALYNSPLHF. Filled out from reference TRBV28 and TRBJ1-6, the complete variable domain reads DVKVTQSSRYLVKRTGEKVFLECVQDMDHENMFWYRQDPGLGLRLIYFSYDVKMKEKGDIPEGYSVSREKKERFSLILESASTNQTSMYLCASSSRALYNSPLHFGNGTRLTVT.

CDR3 amino acids: CASRKGQGTSYEQYF. In nucleotides, the CDR3 is TGTGCCAGCAGAAAGGGACAGGGGACCTCCTACGAGCAGTACTTC. The rearrangement links TRBV2 to TRBJ2-7; 10 nucleotides line up with TRBD1. CDR1 is SNHLY, CDR2 FYNNEI, per germline. V lost 6 bases and J lost 0; bases outside the gene matches: 5. The CDR3 loop spans 15 amino acids.

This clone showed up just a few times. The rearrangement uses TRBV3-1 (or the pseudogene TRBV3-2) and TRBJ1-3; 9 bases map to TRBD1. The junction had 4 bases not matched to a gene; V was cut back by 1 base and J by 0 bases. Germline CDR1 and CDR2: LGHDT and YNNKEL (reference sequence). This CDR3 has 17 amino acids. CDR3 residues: CASSQGTGDLSGNTIYF. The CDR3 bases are TGTGCCAGCAGCCAAGGGACAGGGGATCTCTCTGGAAACACCATATATTTT.

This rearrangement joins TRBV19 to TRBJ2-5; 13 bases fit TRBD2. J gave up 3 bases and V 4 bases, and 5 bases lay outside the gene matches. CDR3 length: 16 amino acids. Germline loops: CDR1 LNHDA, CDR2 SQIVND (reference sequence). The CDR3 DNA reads TGTGCCAGTAGTACCGGACTAGCGGGAGCCAAAGAGACCCAGTACTTC. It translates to CASSTGLAGAKETQYF. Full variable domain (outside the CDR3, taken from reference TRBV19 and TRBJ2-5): DGGITQSPKYLFRKEGQNVTLSCEQNLNHDAMYWYRQDPGQGLRLIYYSQIVNDFQKGDIAEGYSVSREKKESFPLTVTSAQKNPTAFYLCASSTGLAGAKETQYFGPGTRLLVL.

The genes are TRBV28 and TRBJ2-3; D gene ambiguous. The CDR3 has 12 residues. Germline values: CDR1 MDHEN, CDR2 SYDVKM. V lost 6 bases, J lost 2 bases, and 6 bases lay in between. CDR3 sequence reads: CASRADTDTQYF. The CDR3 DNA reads TGTGCCAGCAGGGCAGACACAGATACGCAGTATTTT.

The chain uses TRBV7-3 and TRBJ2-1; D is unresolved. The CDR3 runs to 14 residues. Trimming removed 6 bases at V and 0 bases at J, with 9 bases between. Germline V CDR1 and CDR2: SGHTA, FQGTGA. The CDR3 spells CASRSPSSYNEQFF. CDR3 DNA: TGTGCCAGCAGGTCCCCGAGCTCCTACAATGAGCAGTTCTTC. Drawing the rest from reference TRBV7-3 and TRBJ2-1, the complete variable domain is GAGVSQTPSNKVTEKGKYVELRCDPISGHTALYWYRQSLGQGPEFLIYFQGTGAADDSGLPNDRFFAVRPEGSVSTLKIQRTERGDSAVYLCASRSPSSYNEQFFGPGTRLTVL.

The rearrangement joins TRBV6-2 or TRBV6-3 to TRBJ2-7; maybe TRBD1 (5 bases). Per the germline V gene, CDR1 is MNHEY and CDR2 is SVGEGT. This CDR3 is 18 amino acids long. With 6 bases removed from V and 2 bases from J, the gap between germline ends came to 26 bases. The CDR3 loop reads CASSLLPNLGRPAYEQYF. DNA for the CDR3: TGTGCCAGCAGCCTACTACCTAATTTGGGGCGTCCGGCCTACGAGCAGTACTTC.

DNA for the CDR3: TGTGCCAGTAGTATCAGGGGTGAAGCTTTCTTT. Residues: CASSIRGEAFF. V gene TRBV19 combines with J gene TRBJ1-1, with a tentative D call TRBD1 (6 bases). Germline CDR1 and CDR2: LNHDA and SQIVND (reference sequence). Trimming stripped 3 bases from V and 7 bases from J, with 6 bases between. The CDR3 runs 11 residues. Together with reference TRBV19 and TRBJ1-1, the CDR3 gives the full variable domain: DGGITQSPKYLFRKEGQNVTLSCEQNLNHDAMYWYRQDPGQGLRLIYYSQIVNDFQKGDIAEGYSVSREKKESFPLTVTSAQKNPTAFYLCASSIRGEAFFGQGTRLTVV.

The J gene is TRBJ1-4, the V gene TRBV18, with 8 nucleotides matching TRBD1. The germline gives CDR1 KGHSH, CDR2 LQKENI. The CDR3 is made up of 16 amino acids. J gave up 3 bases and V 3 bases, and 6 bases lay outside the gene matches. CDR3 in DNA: TGTGCCAGCTCACCGATCAGGGGGCAGGCTAATGAAAAACTGTTTTTT. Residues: CASSPIRGQANEKLFF.

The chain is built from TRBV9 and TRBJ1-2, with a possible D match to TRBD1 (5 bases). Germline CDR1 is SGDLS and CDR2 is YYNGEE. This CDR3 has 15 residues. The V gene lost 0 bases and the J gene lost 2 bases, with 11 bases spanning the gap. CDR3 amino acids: CASSVGGRQNYGYTF. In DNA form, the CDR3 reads TGTGCCAGCAGCGTAGGGGGGAGGCAGAACTATGGCTACACCTTC.

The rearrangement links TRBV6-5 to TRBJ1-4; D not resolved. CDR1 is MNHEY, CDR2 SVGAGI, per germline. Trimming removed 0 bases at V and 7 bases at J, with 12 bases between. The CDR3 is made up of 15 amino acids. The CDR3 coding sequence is TGTGCCAGCAGTTACTCTGAGAGTAGCAGTGAAAAACTGTTTTTT. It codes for CASSYSESSSEKLFF.

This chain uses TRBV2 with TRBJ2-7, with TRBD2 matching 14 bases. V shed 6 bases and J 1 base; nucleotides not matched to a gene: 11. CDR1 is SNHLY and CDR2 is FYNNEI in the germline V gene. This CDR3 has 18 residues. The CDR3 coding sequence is TGTGCCAGCAGGGTTCTTGGGGGACTAGCGGGGGCATCCTACGAGCAGTACTTC. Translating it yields CASRVLGGLAGASYEQYF.

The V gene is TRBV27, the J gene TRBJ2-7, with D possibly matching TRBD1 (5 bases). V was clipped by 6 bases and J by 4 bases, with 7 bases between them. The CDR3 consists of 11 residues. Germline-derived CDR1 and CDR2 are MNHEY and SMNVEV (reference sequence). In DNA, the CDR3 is TGTGCCAGCAGGGCAGGGTACGAGCAGTACTTC. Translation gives CASRAGYEQYF.

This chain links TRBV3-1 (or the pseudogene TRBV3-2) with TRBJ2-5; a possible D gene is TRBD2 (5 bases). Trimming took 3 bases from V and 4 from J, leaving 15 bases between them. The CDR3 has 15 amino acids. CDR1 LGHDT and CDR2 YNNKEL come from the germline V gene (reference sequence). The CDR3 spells CASSHAGRKGETQYF. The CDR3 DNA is TGTGCCAGCAGCCATGCGGGTAGAAAGGGAGAGACCCAGTACTTC.

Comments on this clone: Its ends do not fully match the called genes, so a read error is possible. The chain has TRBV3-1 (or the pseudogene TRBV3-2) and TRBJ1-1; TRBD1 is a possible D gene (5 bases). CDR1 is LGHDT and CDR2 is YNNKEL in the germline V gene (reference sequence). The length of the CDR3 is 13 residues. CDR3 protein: CASKPPGNPEAFF. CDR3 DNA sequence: TGTGCCAGCAAGCCACCAGGGAACCCTGAAGCTTTCTTT.

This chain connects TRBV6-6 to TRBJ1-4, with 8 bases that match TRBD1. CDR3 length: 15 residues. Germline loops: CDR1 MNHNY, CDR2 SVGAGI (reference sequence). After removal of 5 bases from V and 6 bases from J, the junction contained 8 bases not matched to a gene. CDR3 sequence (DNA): TGTGCCAGCAGTATACGGACAGGGAGTGATGAAAAACTGTTTTTT. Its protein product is CASSIRTGSDEKLFF.

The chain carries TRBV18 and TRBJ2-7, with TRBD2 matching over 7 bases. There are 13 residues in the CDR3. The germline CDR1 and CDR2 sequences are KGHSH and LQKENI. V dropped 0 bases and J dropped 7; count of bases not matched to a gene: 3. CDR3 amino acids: CASSPPASGEQYF. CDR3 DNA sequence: TGTGCCAGCTCACCACCCGCTAGCGGAGAGCAGTACTTC.

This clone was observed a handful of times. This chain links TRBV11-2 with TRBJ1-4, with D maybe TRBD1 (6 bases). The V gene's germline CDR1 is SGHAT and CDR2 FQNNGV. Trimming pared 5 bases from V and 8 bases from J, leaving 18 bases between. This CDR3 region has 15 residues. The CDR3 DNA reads TGTGCCAGCAGCGGAATACAGGGATATAGAGAAAAACTGTTTTTT. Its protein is CASSGIQGYREKLFF.

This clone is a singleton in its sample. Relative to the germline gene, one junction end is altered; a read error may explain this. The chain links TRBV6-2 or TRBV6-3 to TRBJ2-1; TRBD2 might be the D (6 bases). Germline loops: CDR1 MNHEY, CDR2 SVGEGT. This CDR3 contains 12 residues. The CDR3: CASSYGWGEQLF. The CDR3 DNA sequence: TGTGCCAGCAGTTACGGTTGGGGGGAGCAGCTCTTC.

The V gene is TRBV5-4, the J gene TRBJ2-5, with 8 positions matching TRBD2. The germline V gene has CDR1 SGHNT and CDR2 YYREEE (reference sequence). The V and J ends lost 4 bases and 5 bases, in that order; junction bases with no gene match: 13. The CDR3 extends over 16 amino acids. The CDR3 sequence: CASSPDGSGSGETQYF. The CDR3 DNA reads TGTGCCAGCAGCCCTGACGGGAGCGGGAGCGGTGAGACCCAGTACTTC.